The rows below give T cell receptor beta chains drawn from one sample of a study of cytomegalovirus exposure and HLA in healthy donors. Generated by immunoSEQ multiplex PCR, the TCRdb table keeps only in-frame clones and is missing some. The sample comprises about 140,000 clones, approximately 70% of which are singletons, and 2.1% rests with the top ten. Source material: PBMCs. These receptors were obtained from a woman aged 55-69 years in good health and CMV-seropositive. CDR3s include the opening cysteine and the closing phenylalanine or tryptophan. D genes are given only for firm matches. Size is stated for part of the rows, as once, few or many counts, or as a class when the clone is expanded.

size	D	V	J	DNA	CDR3
NA	TRBD2	TRBV2	TRBJ2-7	TGTGCCAGCAGGAGACTAGCGGGAGGGGCCTACGAGCAGTACTTC	CASRRLAGGAYEQYF
few	TRBD2	TRBV27	TRBJ2-7	TGTGCCAGCAGTCCGCCTACTAGCGGGAGTTACGAGCAGTACTTC	CASSPPTSGSYEQYF
NA	TRBD2	TRBV7-8	TRBJ2-7	TGTGCCAGCAGCTTAGCTAGCGGGAGAAATGGCGAGCAGTACTTC	CASSLASGRNGEQYF
NA	NA	TRBV6-1	TRBJ1-5	TGTGCCAGCAGTGAAGCGCTAAAATTGGGCAATCAGCCCCAGCATTTT	CASSEALKLGNQPQHF
NA	NA	TRBV4-1	TRBJ2-6	TGCGCCAGCAGCCCCCCCAGAGGGTCTGGGGCCAACGTCCTGACTTTC	CASSPPRGSGANVLTF
few	TRBD2	TRBV15	TRBJ2-1	TGTGCCACCAGCGATAGGGCCTCGGGACTAGCGGGAGTGTGGGATGAGCAGTTCTTC	CATSDRASGLAGVWDEQFF
NA	TRBD2	TRBV9	TRBJ2-3	TGTGCCAGCAGCGTAGGCGGGAGCGGCACAGATACGCAGTATTTT	CASSVGGSGTDTQYF
few	NA	TRBV28	TRBJ1-2	TGTGCCAGCAGTTCGAAATGGAGAGCTAACTATGGCTACACCTTC	CASSSKWRANYGYTF
NA	NA	TRBV5-6	TRBJ2-2	TGTGCCAGCACAGGGATCCTAGCCGGGGAGCTGTTTTTT	CASTGILAGELFF
few	TRBD1	TRBV12-5	TRBJ1-1	TGTGCTAGGGGGGACAGACCTCCCGAAGCTTTCTTT	CARGDRPPEAFF
NA	TRBD1	TRBV6-5	TRBJ1-1	TGTGCCAGCAGTTCCGCCCGACAGGGGGCCGGGTCTGAAGCTTTCTTT	CASSSARQGAGSEAFF
NA	NA	TRBV4-1	TRBJ1-1	TGCGCCAGCAGCCAACTCCCAGTCTTGAGGACTGAAGCTTTCTTT	CASSQLPVLRTEAFF
once	TRBD2	TRBV6-5	TRBJ2-1	TGTGCCAGCACCCACCTAGCGGGTGGCCACAATGAGCAGTTCTTC	CASTHLAGGHNEQFF
NA	TRBD1	TRBV7-9	TRBJ2-5	TGTGCCAGCAGCGACCGGACAGGGGCCCAAGAGACCCAGTACTTC	CASSDRTGAQETQYF
NA	NA	TRBV6-4	TRBJ2-3	TGTGCCAGCAGTGAACAGCGGGGCACAGATACGCAGTATTTT	CASSEQRGTDTQYF
NA	NA	TRBV28	TRBJ2-7	TGTGCCAGCAGTCAACCGGGACAAGTCTCCGAGCAGTACTTC	CASSQPGQVSEQYF
NA	NA	TRBV25-1	TRBJ2-5	TGTGCCAGCCGTAATACACGGACCCAGTACTTC	CASRNTRTQYF
NA	NA	TRBV2	TRBJ2-3	TGTGCCAGCAGTGAAGGTTCGAGGCGGAGCACAGATACGCAGTATTTT	CASSEGSRRSTDTQYF
once	NA	TRBV6-1	TRBJ1-2	TGTGCCAGCAGTCCGGCGGGCGGCCCCTATGGCTACACCTTC	CASSPAGGPYGYTF
once	NA	TRBV27	TRBJ1-4	TGTGCCAGCAGTCCTGAGGCAGCGGCGGGTGAAAAACTGTTTTTT	CASSPEAAAGEKLFF
NA	NA	TRBV7-2	TRBJ1-5	TGTGCCAGCAGTTTATTCGGCAATCAGCCCCAGCATTTT	CASSLFGNQPQHF
once	NA	TRBV28	TRBJ1-1	TGTGCCAGCAGGCGGACAGCCTTGAACACTGAAGCTTTCTTT	CASRRTALNTEAFF
NA	NA	TRBV5-4	TRBJ1-1	TGTGCCAGCAGCTTGGCCGGGGGTTTGGCTTTCTTT	CASSLAGGLAFF
NA	TRBD2	TRBV9	TRBJ2-1	TGTGCCAGCAGCGTAGGGGGTATGGCTAGCGGGCGGAATGAGCAGTTCTTC	CASSVGGMASGRNEQFF
NA	NA	TRBV6-6	TRBJ2-2	TGTGCCAGCAGGGAGCGAACCGGGGAGCTGTTTTTT	CASRERTGELFF
NA	NA	TRBV9	TRBJ1-4	TGTGCCAGCAGCCCCGCGGGCCAGTTAGGTAATGAAAAACTGTTTTTT	CASSPAGQLGNEKLFF
NA	NA	TRBV11-2	TRBJ2-2	TGTGCCAGCAGCTCTGGAGAGGTTGTCGCCGGGGAGCTGTTTTTT	CASSSGEVVAGELFF
NA	TRBD1	TRBV10-2	TRBJ1-3	TGCGCCAGCAGTAAATTGACAGGGCCAGGAAACACCATATATTTT	CASSKLTGPGNTIYF
once	NA	TRBV29-1	TRBJ1-1	TGCAGCGTTGACAGGGAACTTTTGAACACTGAAGCTTTCTTT	CSVDRELLNTEAFF
NA	NA	TRBV5-4	TRBJ2-7	TGTGCCAGCAGCTTTAGCGACGAGCAGTACTTC	CASSFSDEQYF
NA	TRBD1	TRBV14	TRBJ1-1	TGTGCCAGCAGCCTACAGGGGCTGCCGGCCACTGAAGCTTTCTTT	CASSLQGLPATEAFF
NA	NA	TRBV6-1	TRBJ2-3	TGTGCCAGCTCCCCTCAGGGCCTCTACACAGATACGCAGTATTTT	CASSPQGLYTDTQYF
NA	TRBD2	TRBV5-3	TRBJ2-7	TGTGCCAGAAGCATCACTAGCGACTCCTACGAGCAGTACTTC	CARSITSDSYEQYF
NA	NA	TRBV30	TRBJ2-1	TGTGCCTGGATGGTGGGGGGCAATGAGCAGTTCTTC	CAWMVGGNEQFF
NA	NA	TRBV29-1	TRBJ2-1	TGCAGCGTTGTTGCGGGGAATCCCTACAATGAGCAGTTCTTC	CSVVAGNPYNEQFF
NA	NA	TRBV6-5	TRBJ1-1	TGTGCCAGCGCTCCTAGGAGGGGCCTGGGGACTGAAGCTTTCTTT	CASAPRRGLGTEAFF
NA	TRBD1	TRBV5-4	TRBJ1-1	TGTGCCAGCAGGAACAGGGGAGGTGAAGCTTTCTTT	CASRNRGGEAFF
few	NA	TRBV4-2	TRBJ2-1	TGTGCCAGCAGGAACCGACAATACAATGAGCAGTTCTTC	CASRNRQYNEQFF
NA	TRBD2	TRBV6-6	TRBJ2-5	TGTGCCAGCAGTTATGGCGGGAGAGAGACCCAGTACTTC	CASSYGGRETQYF
NA	TRBD2	TRBV6-5	TRBJ2-1	TGTGCCAGCAGTTCCCCCTCAGCTAGCGGGTACAATGAGCAGTTCTTC	CASSSPSASGYNEQFF
once	NA	TRBV10-3	TRBJ2-3	TGTGCCAGCGCCGGGGGTGCTAGCACAGATACGCAGTATTTT	CASAGGASTDTQYF
NA	NA	TRBV5-6	TRBJ2-5	TGTGCCAGCAGCCTCCTTTCCGACAAATACCAAGAGACCCAGTACTTC	CASSLLSDKYQETQYF
NA	TRBD1	TRBV6-6	TRBJ1-5	TGTGCCAGCGGGACAGGGGGCGAGGGAGGTCAGCCCCAGCATTTT	CASGTGGEGGQPQHF
NA	NA	TRBV7-8	TRBJ2-1	TGTGCCAGCAGCTCGAACTCGCTCGGGGAGCAGTTCTTC	CASSSNSLGEQFF
NA	NA	TRBV7-8	TRBJ2-5	TGTGCCAGCAGCTCAGGGGAGTTGGAGACCCAGTACTTC	CASSSGELETQYF
NA	NA	TRBV5-1	TRBJ2-1	TGCGCCAGCAGGAATAGCGGAAGCTCCTACAATGAGCAGTTCTTC	CASRNSGSSYNEQFF
NA	TRBD2	TRBV9	TRBJ2-5	TGTGCCAGCAGCCCGGGAGGGCCGCAAGAGACCCAGTACTTC	CASSPGGPQETQYF
NA	NA	TRBV5-4	TRBJ1-2	TGTGCCAGCACTGCGGGGGGCCTCTATGGCTACACCTTC	CASTAGGLYGYTF